Presented here are 24 T cell receptor beta chains from one specimen sequenced in a study of blood T cell repertoires in COVID-19. Some clones are missing from TCRdb's copy, which holds only in-frame ones; the method was immunoSEQ multiplex PCR. This table has about 280,000 clones, 70% to 90% appearing once. Input material: peripheral blood. The receptors originated from a woman in her 70s with COVID-19, enrolled during active disease.

This rearrangement joins TRBV7-9 to TRBJ2-1; D gene ambiguous. With 4 bases removed from V and 8 bases from J, the gap between germline ends came to 15 bases. The CDR3 covers 14 residues. Germline V gene sequence: CDR1 SEHNR, CDR2 FQNEAQ (reference sequence). CDR3 DNA: TGTGCCAGCAGCTCGTGGCAGGATTGGGATGAGCAGTTCTTC. This codes for CASSSWQDWDEQFF.

The genes are TRBV24-1 and TRBJ1-1; no definite D call. Germline V gene lookup returns CDR1 KGHDR and CDR2 SFDVKD. The CDR3 has 12 amino acids. The V gene lost 5 bases and the J gene lost 7 bases, with 10 bases spanning the gap. This chain's CDR3 is CATSGTEGEAFF. In DNA, the CDR3 is TGTGCCACCAGTGGAACAGAGGGTGAAGCTTTCTTT.

The chain joins TRBV5-6 to TRBJ1-1, with TRBD1 matching 11 bases. The V gene's germline CDR1 is SGHDT and CDR2 YYEEEE. This CDR3 is 16 amino acids long. With V trimmed by 4 bases and J by 0 bases, 5 bases remained unmatched. The CDR3 loop is CASSLGTGGMNTEAFF. The CDR3 DNA follows: TGTGCCAGCAGCCTTGGGACAGGGGGTATGAACACTGAAGCTTTCTTT.

V usage is TRBV28 and J usage is TRBJ1-2; no firm D call. The CDR3 length is 12 residues. Trimming left V 4 bases short and J 5 bases short, with 8 bases between. Germline V gene lookup returns CDR1 MDHEN and CDR2 SYDVKM. CDR3 sequence (DNA): TGTGCCAGCAGTTCTTCTAGATATGGCTACACCTTC. Protein product: CASSSSRYGYTF.

This clone was seen a few times. Other DNA sequences of this sample code for an identical CDR3. The chain employs TRBV11-2 and TRBJ2-1; TRBD2 matches at 7 bases. The CDR3 length is 13 residues. Germline V gene sequence: CDR1 SGHAT, CDR2 FQNNGV. The V gene end was trimmed by 0 bases and the J gene end by 7 bases; junction bases not matched to a gene: 0. This CDR3 is CASSLERGNEQFF. CDR3 bases: TGTGCCAGCAGCTTAGAGCGGGGGAATGAGCAGTTCTTC.

The V and J genes are TRBV7-9 and TRBJ2-7; D possibly corresponds to TRBD1 (6 bases). The CDR3 runs to 16 residues. V was cut by 2 bases and J by 2 bases, with 16 bases left in between. The germline V gene has CDR1 SEHNR and CDR2 FQNEAQ (reference sequence). As DNA, the CDR3 is TGTGCCAGCAGCTTAAGGACACCCGGGACACCCTACGAGCAGTACTTC. This codes for CASSLRTPGTPYEQYF.

The genes are TRBV19 and TRBJ1-1, with 7 bases aligning to TRBD1. The CDR3 is made up of 14 amino acids. Germline V gene sequence: CDR1 LNHDA, CDR2 SQIVND (reference sequence). V was pared by 0 bases and J by 6 bases, with 4 bases of the junction left unmatched. The CDR3 loop reads CASSIEHRGAEAFF. The CDR3 DNA reads as TGTGCCAGTAGTATAGAACACAGGGGCGCTGAAGCTTTCTTT.

The count of this clone is one. The CDR3 spells CASSQIGANYGYTF. As DNA, the CDR3 is TGTGCCAGTAGTCAGATCGGAGCTAACTATGGCTACACCTTC. This chain joins TRBV19 and TRBJ1-2, with D unresolved. The V end was cut by 5 bases, the J end by 0 bases, with 10 bases between. Germline lookup yields CDR1 LNHDA and CDR2 SQIVND (reference sequence). The CDR3 consists of 14 residues. Based on the CDR3 plus reference TRBV19 and TRBJ1-2, the full variable domain is DGGITQSPKYLFRKEGQNVTLSCEQNLNHDAMYWYRQDPGQGLRLIYYSQIVNDFQKGDIAEGYSVSREKKESFPLTVTSAQKNPTAFYLCASSQIGANYGYTFGSGTRLTVV.

The chain couples TRBV29-1 to TRBJ1-1, with a weak D call TRBD1 (5 bases). Trimming cost V 4 bases and J 4 bases, with 13 bases left between them. CDR1 is SQVTM and CDR2 is ANQGSEA in the germline V gene. The CDR3 is 13 amino acids. CDR3 residues: CSVGTEGSTEAFF. CDR3 DNA sequence: TGCAGCGTTGGGACGGAGGGGAGCACTGAAGCTTTCTTT.

This rearrangement joins TRBV9 to TRBJ2-3; 10 bases align to TRBD2. Losses at the gene ends were 4 bases for V and 3 bases for J; bases not matched to a gene: 8. Germline V CDR1 and CDR2: SGDLS, YYNGEE. This CDR3 comprises 16 residues. CDR3 nucleotide sequence: TGTGCCAGCAGCCCACACGAGGGACTAGCGACAGATACGCAGTATTTT. It specifies CASSPHEGLATDTQYF. Complete variable domain (other parts from reference TRBV9 and TRBJ2-3): DSGVTQTPKHLITATGQRVTLRCSPRSGDLSVYWYQQSLDQGLQFLIQYYNGEERAKGNILERFSAQQFPDLHSELNLSSLELGDSALYFCASSPHEGLATDTQYFGPGTRLTVL.

This clone was seen at least ten times. The gene calls are TRBV9 and TRBJ1-1; 8 bases map to TRBD1. V gave up 3 bases and J gave up 1 base; unmatched junction bases: 5. Germline V lookup: CDR1 SGDLS, CDR2 YYNGEE. The CDR3 is made up of 15 amino acids. The CDR3 sequence: CASSDSGTGNTEAFF. CDR3 in DNA: TGTGCCAGCAGCGACTCCGGGACAGGGAACACTGAAGCTTTCTTT.

This clone was observed once. The chain is built from TRBV5-4 and TRBJ2-5; 11 bases align to TRBD2. Unmatched junction bases numbered 6, after V lost 5 bases and J lost 3 bases. CDR1 and CDR2 from the germline V gene are SGHNT and YYREEE (reference sequence). This CDR3 is 15 amino acids long. The CDR3 here is CASRVGTSGEETQYF. The CDR3 DNA follows: TGTGCCAGCAGGGTCGGGACTAGCGGTGAAGAGACCCAGTACTTC.

The V and J genes are TRBV5-1 and TRBJ2-7, with 8 bases matching TRBD1. CDR3 size: 13 residues. The V and J ends lost 3 bases and 2 bases, in that order; junction bases with no gene match: 1. CDR1 is SGHRS, CDR2 YFSETQ, per germline. This CDR3 is CASSSTGAYEQYF. CDR3 coding DNA: TGCGCCAGCAGCTCGACAGGGGCCTACGAGCAGTACTTC.

The chain recombines TRBV7-9 with TRBJ1-6; 7 nucleotides match TRBD1. The length of the CDR3 is 17 residues. The junction had 7 bases not matched to a gene; V was cut back by 5 bases and J by 0 bases. Germline CDR1 and CDR2: SEHNR and FQNEAQ (reference sequence). CDR3: CASSPDRVSSYNSPLHF. CDR3 in DNA: TGTGCCAGCAGCCCAGACAGGGTGAGCTCCTATAATTCACCCCTCCACTTT.

The count of this clone is one. The chain joins TRBV27 to TRBJ2-7; maybe TRBD2 (5 bases). CDR3 length: 14 amino acids. Germline V gives CDR1 MNHEY, CDR2 SMNVEV (reference sequence). V lost 5 bases and J 0 bases, leaving 11 bases between the germline ends. The CDR3 region has the DNA TGTGCCAGCAGTCGATCCGGGGACTCCTACGAGCAGTACTTC. Its protein is CASSRSGDSYEQYF.

The chain employs TRBV5-1 and TRBJ2-3; tentative D call: TRBD1 (6 bases). Deletions cut 1 base from V and 5 bases from J, with 11 bases between. The germline V gene has CDR1 SGHRS and CDR2 YFSETQ. The CDR3 loop spans 14 amino acids. As DNA, the CDR3 is TGCGCCAGCAGCTTGACAGGGCCCAAAGATACGCAGTATTTT. This translates into CASSLTGPKDTQYF. The complete variable domain, with remaining parts taken from reference TRBV5-1 and TRBJ2-3, reads KAGVTQTPRYLIKTRGQQVTLSCSPISGHRSVSWYQQTPGQGLQFLFEYFSETQRNKGNFPGRFSGRQFSNSRSEMNVSTLELGDSALYLCASSLTGPKDTQYFGPGTRLTVL.

This chain connects TRBV7-8 to TRBJ1-6; D gene unclear. Per the germline V gene, CDR1 is SGHVS and CDR2 is FQNEAQ. The V end lost 5 bases, the J end lost 6 bases, and 17 bases lay between the germline ends. The CDR3 length is 16 residues. CDR3 DNA sequence: TGTGCCAGCAGCCCCCCGAGAGTCCCCTTTAATTCACCCCTCCACTTT. Translation gives CASSPPRVPFNSPLHF.

This clone showed up just once. This chain uses TRBV11-2 with TRBJ1-5, with 7 bases aligning to TRBD1. Unmatched junction bases numbered 1, after V lost 0 bases and J lost 2 bases. CDR3 length: 15 amino acids. Germline CDR1 reads SGHAT; CDR2 reads FQNNGV. Here the CDR3 reads CASSLEGGGNQPQHF. The CDR3 DNA reads TGTGCCAGCAGCTTAGAAGGGGGCGGCAATCAGCCCCAGCATTTT.

The sample holds one count of this clone. This chain joins TRBV5-1 and TRBJ1-3; possibly TRBD1 for D (6 bases). This CDR3 is 15 amino acids long. Between the trimmed V and J ends, which lost 7 bases and 4 bases, there was a span of 18 bases. Germline values: CDR1 SGHRS, CDR2 YFSETQ. CDR3 residues: CASRSTGGNGNTIYF. CDR3 nucleotides: TGCGCCAGCCGATCCACGGGGGGCAACGGAAACACCATATATTTT.

The chain carries TRBV30 and TRBJ2-2; D may be TRBD2 (6 bases). CDR1 is GTSNPN and CDR2 is SVGIG in the germline V gene (reference sequence). There are 17 residues in the CDR3. V dropped 3 bases and J dropped 6 bases, with 23 bases sitting between them. CDR3 coding DNA: TGTGCCTGGAGCCACGGTCGGTGGGCCACTAGCCCCGGGGAGCTGTTTTTT. This gives the protein CAWSHGRWATSPGELFF.

This rearrangement joins TRBV30 to TRBJ1-2, with D uncertain. Germline CDR1 and CDR2: GTSNPN and SVGIG (reference sequence). The germline V and J ends were trimmed by 2 bases and 2 bases, with 12 bases remaining between them. This CDR3 is built from 14 residues. The CDR3 loop reads CAWSPIGGNYGYTF. CDR3 DNA sequence: TGTGCCTGGAGTCCAATCGGCGGGAACTATGGCTACACCTTC.

V is TRBV19 and J is TRBJ1-5; possibly TRBD1 for D (5 bases). Germline V gene data show CDR1 as LNHDA and CDR2 as SQIVND (reference sequence). V was pared by 6 bases and J by 4 bases, with 10 bases between. The CDR3 covers 13 residues. The DNA for the CDR3 is TGTGCCAGTAGCGGGGGTCAAAATCAGCCCCAGCATTTT. Protein sequence: CASSGGQNQPQHF. Combining the CDR3 with reference TRBV19 and TRBJ1-5 gives the whole variable domain DGGITQSPKYLFRKEGQNVTLSCEQNLNHDAMYWYRQDPGQGLRLIYYSQIVNDFQKGDIAEGYSVSREKKESFPLTVTSAQKNPTAFYLCASSGGQNQPQHFGDGTRLSIL.

The genes are TRBV5-5 and TRBJ2-1; 8 bases agree with TRBD2. The germline gives CDR1 SGHKS, CDR2 YYEKEE (reference sequence). Trimming cost V 3 bases and J 6 bases; bases outside gene matches: 5. The CDR3 has 14 amino acids. The CDR3 bases are TGTGCCAGCAGCTCCGCCGGGACTAGCAATGAGCAGTTCTTC. Encoded protein: CASSSAGTSNEQFF.

The rearrangement links TRBV11-2 to TRBJ2-7; weak D call: TRBD1 (5 bases). This CDR3 region has 14 residues. Germline assignment: CDR1 SGHAT and CDR2 FQNNGV. V was shortened by 2 bases and J by 5 bases, with 13 bases between the two germline ends. The chain's CDR3 is CASSLSRAVDEQYF. In DNA form, the CDR3 reads TGTGCCAGCAGCTTATCCAGGGCGGTCGACGAGCAGTACTTC.